One and the same sample provided the 26 T cell receptor beta chains below, sequenced in a study of T-cell memory formation after mild COVID-19. TCRdb processed the 5' RACE reads anew with MiXCR; each CDR3 protein has one entry. The profile shows 6,000 to 9,500 distinct CDR3 sequences, 31% of them singletons. Sequenced material: PBMCs or a T cell subset sorted from them (not recorded which). The receptors were gathered from an adult woman who had mild COVID-19 (a few samples of this study predate the infection). Cell type and time point are not known.

This clonotype occurred many times. V gene TRBV3-1 combines with J gene TRBJ2-4; D gene ambiguous. In germline, CDR1 is LGHDT, CDR2 YNNKEL (reference sequence). Deletions cut 0 bases from V and 4 bases from J, with 10 bases between. CDR3 length: 15 amino acids. This chain's CDR3 is CASSQDPGVKNIQYF. CDR3 in DNA: TGTGCCAGCAGCCAAGACCCCGGAGTTAAAAACATTCAGTACTTC.

This clonotype is medium-sized (0.01 to 0.1%) in the sample. This sequence joins TRBV9 and TRBJ2-3; 9 bases are a match to TRBD1. The V gene end was trimmed by 0 bases and the J gene end by 7 bases; junction bases not matched to a gene: 6. CDR1 SGDLS and CDR2 YYNGEE come from the germline V gene. CDR3 length: 15 amino acids. CDR3 region: CASSVGDRGWHTQYF. The CDR3 nucleotides are TGTGCCAGCAGCGTAGGAGACAGGGGGTGGCATACGCAGTATTTT. Using reference TRBV9 and TRBJ2-3 for the parts outside the CDR3, the full variable domain is DSGVTQTPKHLITATGQRVTLRCSPRSGDLSVYWYQQSLDQGLQFLIQYYNGEERAKGNILERFSAQQFPDLHSELNLSSLELGDSALYFCASSVGDRGWHTQYFGPGTRLTVL.

CDR3 residues: CASRAMGVLDTQYF. In nucleotides, the CDR3 is TGTGCCAGCAGGGCGATGGGGGTTTTAGATACGCAGTATTTT. The chain combines TRBV7-2 with TRBJ2-3; possibly TRBD1 or TRBD2 for D (5 bases each). Germline loops: CDR1 SGHTA, CDR2 FQGNSA. There are 14 residues in the CDR3. V lost 6 bases to trimming and J lost 5 bases, with 15 bases between them.

The rearrangement links TRBV7-9 to TRBJ1-1; the D is unclear. This CDR3 region has 13 residues. Trimming shortened V by 11 bases and J by 4 bases, and 17 bases separated the two germline ends. Germline values: CDR1 SEHNR, CDR2 FQNEAQ (reference sequence). This chain's CDR3 is CAGSSGIGTEAFF. DNA for the CDR3: TGTGCCGGCTCTTCAGGTATTGGCACTGAAGCTTTCTTT.

There are many counts of this clonotype. V usage is TRBV6-5 and J usage is TRBJ2-1; TRBD1 is a possible D gene (6 bases). Germline CDR1 is MNHEY and CDR2 is SVGAGI. The CDR3 contains 13 residues. Between the trimmed V and J ends, which lost 6 bases and 10 bases, there was a span of 16 bases. CDR3 amino acids: CASSSGTPGEQFF. CDR3 in DNA: TGTGCCAGCAGCTCCGGGACACCTGGAGAGCAGTTCTTC.

Ten or more counts support this clonotype. This chain connects TRBV4-1 to TRBJ1-6; TRBD1 agrees at 8 bases. Germline loops: CDR1 MGHRA, CDR2 YSYEKL. J was trimmed by 0 bases and V by 10 bases; bases with no gene match: 8. The CDR3 loop spans 16 amino acids. The CDR3 here is CATRDRQSSYNSPLHF. CDR3 bases: TGCGCCACCCGGGACAGGCAAAGCTCCTATAATTCACCCCTCCACTTT.

The rearrangement joins TRBV7-2 to TRBJ2-1; TRBD2 agrees at 15 bases. After removal of 5 bases from V and 14 bases from J, the junction contained 10 bases not matched to a gene. Germline CDR1 and CDR2: SGHTA and FQGNSA. The CDR3 spans 15 residues. The CDR3 DNA sequence: TGTGCCAGCAGCCTGAGGACTAGCGGGAGGGCGAGTGAGTTCTTC. Encoded protein: CASSLRTSGRASEFF.

The V gene is TRBV30, the J gene TRBJ2-1, with TRBD2 as a possible D gene (6 bases). Trimming pared 0 bases from V and 10 bases from J, leaving 10 bases between. CDR1 and CDR2 from the germline V gene are GTSNPN and SVGIG (reference sequence). This CDR3 is 12 amino acids long. The CDR3 protein is CAWSVASGEQFF. For the CDR3, the DNA is TGTGCCTGGAGTGTGGCAAGCGGGGAGCAGTTCTTC.

This clonotype was recorded at least ten times. J is TRBJ2-4 and V is TRBV4-1, with D unresolved. This CDR3 contains 15 residues. CDR1 is MGHRA and CDR2 is YSYEKL in the germline V gene. V was clipped by 1 base and J by 0 bases, with 7 bases between them. The DNA of the CDR3 is TGCGCCAGCAGCCAAGGCACCTTAGCCAAAAACATTCAGTACTTC. Translating it yields CASSQGTLAKNIQYF.

This clonotype was found many times. The chain combines TRBV10-3 with TRBJ1-2; 8 positions agree with TRBD1. The length of the CDR3 is 16 residues. CDR1 is ENHRY, CDR2 SYGVKD, per germline. The J segment lost 7 bases and the V segment lost 2 bases, leaving 12 bases of the junction unmatched. The CDR3 region has the DNA TGTGCCATCAGTGAGCCCCTTGGACAGGGTAGAGGTGGCTACACCTTC. Translation gives CAISEPLGQGRGGYTF.

By sample share, this clonotype is medium-sized. This chain joins TRBV15 and TRBJ1-2; D is unclear. Germline-derived CDR1 and CDR2 are LNHNV and YYDKDF (reference sequence). V lost 0 bases and J lost 5, with 13 bases in between. The CDR3 runs to 15 residues. The CDR3 reads CATSRDTAEMYGYTF. The CDR3 DNA reads TGTGCCACCAGCAGAGATACGGCGGAGATGTATGGCTACACCTTC. The complete variable domain, with remaining parts taken from reference TRBV15 and TRBJ1-2, reads DAMVIQNPRYQVTQFGKPVTLSCSQTLNHNVMYWYQQKSSQAPKLLFHYYDKDFNNEADTPDNFQSRRPNTSFCFLDIRSPGLGDTAMYLCATSRDTAEMYGYTFGSGTRLTVV.

The V and J genes are TRBV29-1 and TRBJ2-5; no firm D call. The V end lost 7 bases, the J end lost 5 bases, and 8 bases lay between the germline ends. CDR1 is SQVTM and CDR2 is ANQGSEA in the germline V gene. The CDR3 length is 10 residues. The CDR3 DNA follows: TGCAGCGGAGTCGGTGAGACCCAGTACTTC. Translating gives CSGVGETQYF.

This clonotype showed up many times. J is TRBJ1-2 and V is TRBV20-1, with a tentative D call TRBD1 (5 bases). Germline V lookup: CDR1 DFQATT, CDR2 SNEGSKA (reference sequence). V was trimmed by 2 bases and J by 4 bases, leaving 14 bases between them. This CDR3 spans 14 amino acids. This CDR3 reads CSARSWDGPYGYTF. The CDR3 DNA follows: TGCAGTGCTAGATCGTGGGACGGACCCTATGGCTACACCTTC.

This clonotype was counted many times. V and J are TRBV6-5 and TRBJ2-7, with 7 bases lining up with TRBD1. V shed 2 bases and J 2 bases; nucleotides not matched to a gene: 0. The CDR3 runs to 13 residues. CDR1 is MNHEY, CDR2 SVGAGI, per germline. The CDR3 loop reads CASSYQGAYEQYF. DNA for the CDR3: TGTGCCAGCAGTTACCAGGGGGCCTACGAGCAGTACTTC.

This clonotype was recorded many times. V gene TRBV20-1 combines with J gene TRBJ2-1; tentative D call: TRBD2 (5 bases). This CDR3 has 12 amino acids. Trimming removed 5 bases at V and 3 bases at J, with 8 bases between. Germline values: CDR1 DFQATT, CDR2 SNEGSKA (reference sequence). The DNA of the CDR3 is TGCAGTGCTCAGGAGGTCTACAATGAGCAGTTCTTC. This codes for CSAQEVYNEQFF.

The V gene is TRBV6-2 or TRBV6-3, the J gene TRBJ2-7; D remains ambiguous. The CDR3 length is 13 residues. Germline V lookup: CDR1 MNHEY, CDR2 SVGEGT. V was trimmed by 5 bases and J by 2 bases, leaving 10 bases between them. In nucleotides, the CDR3 is TGTGCCAGCAGTCGAGCGAGGCCCTACGAGCAGTACTTC. This sequence encodes CASSRARPYEQYF.

DNA of the CDR3: TGTGCCAGTAGTATCGAGGGACATCCCTCCTTTAACTATGGCTACACCTTC. Encoded protein: CASSIEGHPSFNYGYTF. This chain connects TRBV19 to TRBJ1-2; D possibly corresponds to TRBD1 (6 bases). Germline V gene lookup returns CDR1 LNHDA and CDR2 SQIVND (reference sequence). The CDR3 extends over 17 amino acids. Trimming stripped 3 bases from V and 1 base from J, with 18 bases between.

There are many counts of this clonotype. V gene TRBV24-1 combines with J gene TRBJ2-2; maybe TRBD2 (6 bases). The V end lost 3 bases, the J end lost 7 bases, and 8 bases lay between the germline ends. Per the germline V gene, CDR1 is KGHDR and CDR2 is SFDVKD. The CDR3 length is 13 residues. The CDR3 protein is CATSDGGIGELFF. CDR3 sequence (DNA): TGTGCCACCAGTGATGGAGGGATCGGGGAGCTGTTTTTT.

This clonotype has ten or more counts. An end of the junction does not agree with germline; a read error may underlie this. This chain joins TRBV7-7 and TRBJ2-1, with TRBD2 matching over 12 bases. CDR1 is SSHAT, CDR2 FNYEAQ, per germline (reference sequence). The CDR3 totals 17 residues. The CDR3 DNA reads TGTGCTAGCAGCCGAGGACTAGCGGGGAGATTTTACAATGAGCAGTTCTTC. Amino acid sequence: CASSRGLAGRFYNEQFF.

A note on this clonotype: A junction end diverges from the germline sequence, so it may reflect a read error. The J gene is TRBJ2-7, the V gene TRBV7-2; 15 bases match TRBD2. CDR1 is SGHTA and CDR2 is FQGNSA in the germline V gene. The CDR3 length is 13 residues. Here the CDR3 reads CASSAGLAGGPSF. For the CDR3, the DNA is TGTGCCAGCAGCGCCGGACTAGCGGGAGGGCCGTCGTTC.

This clonotype has at least ten counts. The chain combines TRBV2 with TRBJ2-3; maybe TRBD2 (6 bases). The CDR3 extends over 18 amino acids. Trimming cost V 6 bases and J 2 bases, with 24 bases left between them. Germline CDR1 SNHLY, CDR2 FYNNEI. The CDR3 loop reads CASSPGPWVSGNTDTQYF. CDR3 DNA sequence: TGTGCCAGCAGCCCAGGCCCATGGGTTAGCGGTAACACAGATACGCAGTATTTT.

The chain joins TRBV7-3 to TRBJ2-5; D is perhaps TRBD2 (5 bases). The CDR3 has 13 residues. Trimming took off 5 bases at V and 2 bases at J, with 9 bases between the two ends. From germline, CDR1 is SGHTA and CDR2 FQGTGA. The CDR3 DNA is TGTGCCAGCAGCACTAGGGTACAAGAGACCCAGTACTTC. Amino acid sequence: CASSTRVQETQYF.

The chain combines TRBV6-4 with TRBJ2-1; no firm D call. Per the germline V gene, CDR1 is MRHNA and CDR2 is SNTAGT. With 3 bases removed from V and 7 bases from J, the gap between germline ends came to 4 bases. The length of the CDR3 is 11 residues. In nucleotides, the CDR3 is TGTGCCAGCAGTGAGGGAAATGAGCAGTTCTTC. Residues: CASSEGNEQFF.

This clonotype has a count of ten or more. This sequence joins TRBV2 and TRBJ1-1; 7 bases match TRBD1. This CDR3 is built from 14 residues. Germline V gene sequence: CDR1 SNHLY, CDR2 FYNNEI. V lost 6 bases to trimming and J lost 2 bases; unmatched junction nucleotides: 6. CDR3 region: CASSPGQANTEAFF. Here the CDR3 DNA reads TGTGCCAGCAGCCCCGGACAGGCAAACACTGAAGCTTTCTTT.

DNA for the CDR3: TGCGCCAGCAGGTCGTTAGCGGGGAGCACAGATACGCAGTATTTT. Protein: CASRSLAGSTDTQYF. The rearrangement uses TRBV5-1 and TRBJ2-3, with 8 bases matching TRBD2. Germline CDR1 and CDR2: SGHRS and YFSETQ. This CDR3 is built from 15 residues. The trim removed 5 bases at V and 0 bases at J, leaving 5 bases unmatched.

The chain uses TRBV2 and TRBJ1-1, with D unclear. The CDR3 covers 12 residues. V dropped 7 bases and J dropped 11 bases, with 17 bases sitting between them. The V gene's germline CDR1 is SNHLY and CDR2 FYNNEI. CDR3 region: CASTPLSGLAFF. In DNA, the CDR3 is TGTGCCAGCACTCCCCTCAGTGGGCTCGCTTTCTTT. Combining the CDR3 with reference TRBV2 and TRBJ1-1 gives the whole variable domain EPEVTQTPSHQVTQMGQEVILRCVPISNHLYFYWYRQILGQKVEFLVSFYNNEISEKSEIFDDQFSVERPDGSNFTLKIRSTKLEDSAMYFCASTPLSGLAFFGQGTRLTVV.